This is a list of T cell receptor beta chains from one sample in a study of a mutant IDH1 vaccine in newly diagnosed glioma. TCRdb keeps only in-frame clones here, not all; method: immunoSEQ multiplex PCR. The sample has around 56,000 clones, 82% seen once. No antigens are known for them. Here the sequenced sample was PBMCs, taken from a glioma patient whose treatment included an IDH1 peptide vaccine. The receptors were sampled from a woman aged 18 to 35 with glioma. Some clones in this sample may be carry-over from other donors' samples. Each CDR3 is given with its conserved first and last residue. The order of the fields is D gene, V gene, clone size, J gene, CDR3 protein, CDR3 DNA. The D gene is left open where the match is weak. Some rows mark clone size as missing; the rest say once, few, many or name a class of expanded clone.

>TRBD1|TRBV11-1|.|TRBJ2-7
CASSRGQGTTYEQYF
TGTGCCAGCAGCCGAGGACAGGGGACGACCTACGAGCAGTACTTC
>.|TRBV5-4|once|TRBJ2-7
CASSLPGAAYEQYF
TGTGCCAGCAGCTTGCCAGGGGCGGCCTACGAGCAGTACTTC
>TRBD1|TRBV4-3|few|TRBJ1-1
CASSRRQGGGTEAFF
TGCGCCAGCAGCCGAAGACAGGGAGGGGGCACTGAAGCTTTCTTT
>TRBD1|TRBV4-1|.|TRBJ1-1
CASSQFLGQGATEAFF
TGCGCCAGCAGCCAATTCCTGGGACAGGGCGCAACTGAAGCTTTCTTT
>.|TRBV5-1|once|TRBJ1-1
CASSSGGLSPNEAFF
TGCGCCAGCAGCAGTGGGGGCCTGTCACCAAATGAAGCTTTCTTT
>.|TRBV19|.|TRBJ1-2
CASSMGQGYGYTF
TGTGCCAGTAGTATGGGCCAGGGCTATGGCTACACCTTC
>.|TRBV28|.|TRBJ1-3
CASRPENGNTIYF
TGTGCCAGCAGGCCAGAGAATGGAAACACCATATATTTT
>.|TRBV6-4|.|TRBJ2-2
CASSGSTTGELFF
TGTGCCAGCAGTGGCTCAACCACCGGGGAGCTGTTTTTT
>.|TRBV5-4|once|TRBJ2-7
CASSFGSQIYEQYF
TGTGCCAGCAGCTTTGGGTCCCAAATCTACGAGCAGTACTTC
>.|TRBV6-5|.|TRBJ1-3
CASSPVRGNTIYF
TGTGCCAGCAGTCCCGTTAGGGGAAACACCATATATTTT
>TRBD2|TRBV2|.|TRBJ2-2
CASSPSGTGELFF
TGTGCCAGCAGCCCTAGCGGCACCGGGGAGCTGTTTTTT
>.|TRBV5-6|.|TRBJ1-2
CASSLEVRGRYGYTF
TGTGCCAGCAGCTTGGAAGTGCGGGGTCGCTATGGCTACACCTTC
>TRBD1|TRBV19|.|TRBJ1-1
CASSRTGVTEAFF
TGTGCCAGTAGCAGGACAGGGGTCACTGAAGCTTTCTTT
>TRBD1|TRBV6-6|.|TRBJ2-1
CASSFGQGAGNEQFF
TGTGCCAGCAGTTTCGGACAGGGGGCCGGCAATGAGCAGTTCTTC
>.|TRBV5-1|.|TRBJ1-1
CASSLVRLNTEAFF
TGCGCCAGCAGCTTGGTCAGGCTGAACACTGAAGCTTTCTTT
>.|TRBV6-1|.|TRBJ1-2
CASSEGWGINYGYTF
TGTGCCAGCAGTGAAGGGTGGGGGATCAACTATGGCTACACCTTC
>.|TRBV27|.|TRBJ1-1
CASSRTSGTEAFF
TGTGCCAGCAGCCGCACCTCAGGGACTGAAGCTTTCTTT
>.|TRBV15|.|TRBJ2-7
CATSSRQPGEQYF
TGTGCCACCAGCAGCCGACAACCCGGCGAGCAGTACTTC
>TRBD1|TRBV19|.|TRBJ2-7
CASSPDRVPIYEQYF
TGTGCCAGTAGTCCAGACAGGGTCCCAATCTACGAGCAGTACTTC
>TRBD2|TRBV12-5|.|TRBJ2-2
CASGGRGNTGELFF
TGTGCTAGTGGAGGGAGGGGCAACACCGGGGAGCTGTTTTTT
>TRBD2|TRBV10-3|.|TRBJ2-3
CAISRLADRADTQYF
TGTGCCATCAGTCGACTAGCGGACCGTGCCGATACGCAGTATTTT
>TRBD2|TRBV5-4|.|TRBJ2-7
CASSLGTSGTSYEQYF
TGTGCCAGCAGCCTCGGGACTAGCGGGACCTCCTACGAGCAGTACTTC
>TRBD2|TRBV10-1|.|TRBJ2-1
CASSESSFSGRTPYNEQFF
TGCGCCAGCAGTGAGTCTTCCTTCAGCGGGAGGACCCCCTACAATGAGCAGTTCTTC
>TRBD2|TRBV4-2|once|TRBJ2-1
CASSQRLAQPTYNEQFF
TGTGCCAGCAGCCAGAGACTAGCGCAACCTACCTACAATGAGCAGTTCTTC
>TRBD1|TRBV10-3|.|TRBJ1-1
CAISEGDRGRTEAFF
TGTGCCATCAGTGAGGGGGACAGGGGGCGAACTGAAGCTTTCTTT
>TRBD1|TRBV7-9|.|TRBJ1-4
CASSDPGGANEKLFF
TGTGCCAGCAGCGACCCAGGGGGCGCGAATGAAAAACTGTTTTTT
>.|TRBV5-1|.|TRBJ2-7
CASSLGRNEQYF
TGCGCCAGCAGCTTGGGACGTAACGAGCAGTACTTC
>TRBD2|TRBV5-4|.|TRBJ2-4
CASRVGGSAKNIQYF
TGTGCCAGCAGGGTCGGCGGGAGTGCCAAAAACATTCAGTACTTC
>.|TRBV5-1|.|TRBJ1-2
CASSLVPFSGYTF
TGCGCCAGCAGCTTGGTTCCGTTCTCTGGCTACACCTTC
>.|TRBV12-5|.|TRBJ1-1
CASGLEGWDTEAFF
TGTGCTAGTGGTTTGGAGGGGTGGGACACGGAAGCTTTCTTT
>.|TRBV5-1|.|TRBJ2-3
CASSLAQRNRGTQYF
TGCGCCAGCAGCTTGGCTCAGAGGAACAGAGGTACGCAGTATTTT
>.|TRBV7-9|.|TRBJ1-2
CASSDSENYGYTF
TGTGCCAGCAGCGACAGCGAGAACTATGGCTACACCTTC
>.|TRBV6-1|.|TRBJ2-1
CASSTGTVQFF
TGTGCCAGCAGTACAGGCACCGTGCAGTTCTTC
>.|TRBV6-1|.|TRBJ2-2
CATRPGTELFF
TGTGCCACCAGACCCGGAACGGAGCTGTTTTTT
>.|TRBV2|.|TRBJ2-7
CASSPSSYEQYF
TGTGCCAGCAGTCCCAGCTCCTACGAGCAGTACTTC
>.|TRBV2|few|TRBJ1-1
CASCVGAGATEAFF
TGTGCCAGCTGTGTGGGTGCTGGGGCCACTGAAGCTTTCTTT
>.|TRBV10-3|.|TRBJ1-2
CAISPGTQRDYGYTF
TGTGCCATCAGCCCCGGGACCCAACGAGACTATGGCTACACCTTC
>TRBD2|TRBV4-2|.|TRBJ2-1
CASSQTSGSYEQFF
TGTGCCAGCAGCCAAACTAGCGGGAGCTATGAGCAGTTCTTC
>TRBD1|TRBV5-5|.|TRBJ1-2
CASSTGVNYGYTF
TGTGCCAGCAGCACAGGGGTAAACTATGGCTACACCTTC
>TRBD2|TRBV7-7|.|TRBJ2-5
CASSPHWGGGETQYF
TGTGCCAGCAGCCCTCATTGGGGGGGTGGGGAGACCCAGTACTTC
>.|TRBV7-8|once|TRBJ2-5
CASSLGPIRPETQYF
TGTGCCAGCAGCTTAGGACCTATCAGGCCAGAGACCCAGTACTTC
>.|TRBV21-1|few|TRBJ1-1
CASSKEGDLNTEAFF
TGTGCCAGCAGCAAAGAAGGGGACTTGAACACTGAAGCTTTCTTT
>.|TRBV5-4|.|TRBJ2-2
CASSPRMTTTNTGELFF
TGTGCCAGCAGCCCCCGCATGACTACAACGAACACCGGGGAGCTGTTTTTT
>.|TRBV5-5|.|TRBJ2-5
CASRANPQETQYF
TGTGCCAGCAGGGCGAATCCCCAAGAGACCCAGTACTTC
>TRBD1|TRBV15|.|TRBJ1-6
CATSRERGTGDSPLHF
TGTGCCACCAGCAGAGAGAGGGGGACAGGGGACTCACCCCTCCACTTT
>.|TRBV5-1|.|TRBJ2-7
CASSGGSSTPYEQYF
TGCGCCAGCAGCGGAGGGTCCTCGACCCCCTACGAGCAGTACTTC
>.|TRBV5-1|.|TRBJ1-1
CASSLASGYEAFF
TGCGCCAGCAGCTTGGCGTCCGGATATGAAGCTTTCTTT
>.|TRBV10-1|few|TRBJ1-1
CASSVGVNTEAFF
TGCGCCAGCAGTGTAGGGGTTAACACTGAAGCTTTCTTT
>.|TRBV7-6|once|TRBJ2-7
CASSLEGGYEQYF
TGTGCCAGCAGCTTGGAGGGGGGCTACGAGCAGTACTTC
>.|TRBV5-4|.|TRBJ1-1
CASSPTGNTEAFF
TGTGCCAGCAGCCCGACAGGGAACACTGAAGCTTTCTTT
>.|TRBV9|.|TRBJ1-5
CASSVVPDQPQHF
TGTGCCAGCAGCGTAGTCCCCGATCAGCCCCAGCATTTT
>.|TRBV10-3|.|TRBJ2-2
CATWDGANTGELFF
TGTGCCACCTGGGACGGAGCGAACACCGGGGAGCTGTTTTTT
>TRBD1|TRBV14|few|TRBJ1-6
CASSQNRGNSPLHF
TGTGCCAGCAGCCAGAACAGGGGAAATTCACCCCTCCACTTT
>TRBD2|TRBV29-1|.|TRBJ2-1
CSVLGLAETLSSYNEQFF
TGCAGCGTGCTAGGACTAGCGGAGACCCTGAGCTCCTACAATGAGCAGTTCTTC
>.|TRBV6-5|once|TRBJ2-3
CASRYGTSDTQYF
TGTGCCAGCAGGTATGGGACCTCGGATACGCAGTATTTT